This note documents a single T cell receptor (beta chain) sequence. The data originate from a study of cytomegalovirus exposure and HLA in healthy donors. It was with 60 Vbeta and 13 Jbeta primers that the PCR ran. Data came from immunoSEQ multiplex PCR; TCRdb stores just in-frame clones and leaves some out. The table records about 160,000 clones, 84% of them present only once. Germline V gives CDR1 SEHNR, CDR2 FQNEAQ (reference sequence). The CDR3 sequence is 18 residues long. J lost 0 bases, V lost 0 bases, and 4 bases had no gene match. The chain is built from TRBV7-9 and TRBJ2-3; 12 bases line up with TRBD2. The sequenced sample consisted of PBMCs. This sequence was found in a man younger than 30 in good health and CMV-seronegative. Here the CDR3 reads CASSLAGLAGPSTDTQYF. CDR3 nucleotides: TGTGCCAGCAGCTTAGCAGGACTAGCGGGACCAAGCACAGATACGCAGTATTTT.